A selection of T cell receptor beta chains follows, all from one sample in a study of T cell responses to AZD1222 COVID-19 vaccine. The protocol was immunoSEQ multiplex PCR, while the TCRdb copy is restricted to in-frame clones and leaves out a portion. The data hold roughly 110,000 clones, with around 92% observed a single time. This specimen was peripheral blood, taken 28 days after the second AZD1222 dose. These receptors originate from an adult who received the AZD1222 COVID-19 vaccine. Both conserved end residues are part of each CDR3. Fields, in order: clone size, V gene, D gene, J gene, CDR3 DNA, CDR3 protein. D genes are given only for firm matches. Size values are once, few and many counts, or a class for expanded clones, and some rows have none.

>-|TRBV4-1|TRBD2|TRBJ2-2
TGCGCCAGCAGCCACACCGCCCTGGGACTAGCGGGGGGAAAGAACACCGGGGAGCTGTTTTTT
CASSHTALGLAGGKNTGELFF
>-|TRBV12-3/TRBV12-4|-|TRBJ1-1
TGTGCCAGCCGGGGGGGCACTGAAGCTTTCTTT
CASRGGTEAFF
>-|TRBV5-1|-|TRBJ1-1
TGCGCCAGCAGCCCCGCCGGGCTCCGGCACACTGAAGCTTTCTTT
CASSPAGLRHTEAFF
>-|TRBV15|-|TRBJ1-1
TGTGCCACCAGCCTCTCATTGTTTGACGCTGAAGCTTTCTTT
CATSLSLFDAEAFF
>-|TRBV2|TRBD1|TRBJ1-4
TGTGCCAGCACGGAGAGCGTAACCCCAGGGGGCGGTGATGAAAAACTGTTTTTT
CASTESVTPGGGDEKLFF
>-|TRBV6-2/TRBV6-3|-|TRBJ2-3
TGTGCCAGCAGTTACTTAGCCCCCCGGACGCAGTATTTT
CASSYLAPRTQYF
>-|TRBV19|TRBD1|TRBJ2-3
TGTGCCAGTAACCCCCGACAGGGGCCAGATACGCAGTATTTT
CASNPRQGPDTQYF
>-|TRBV19|-|TRBJ2-2
TGTGCCAGTAGCAGCACCAGTAGAACCGGGGAGCTGTTTTTT
CASSSTSRTGELFF
>-|TRBV19|TRBD2|TRBJ2-1
TGTGCCAGTAGTGGCGGGACTAGCGGGGATACCTACAATGAGCAGTTCTTC
CASSGGTSGDTYNEQFF
>once|TRBV19|TRBD1|TRBJ1-4
TGTGCCAGTAGTAGAGGGGGCTCACGTGAAAAACTGTTTTTT
CASSRGGSREKLFF
>-|TRBV28|TRBD1|TRBJ1-1
TGTGCCAGCAGTTTCCTCGGACAGGGGGGAAAGAACACTGAAGCTTTCTTT
CASSFLGQGGKNTEAFF
>-|TRBV6-5|-|TRBJ1-4
TGTGCCAGCAGTTACTCCAGGGACTTTAATGAAAAACTGTTTTTT
CASSYSRDFNEKLFF
>-|TRBV5-4|TRBD1|TRBJ2-1
TGTGCCAGCAGCTTAGGAGAGGGGGCATACAATGAGCAGTTCTTC
CASSLGEGAYNEQFF
>-|TRBV19|-|TRBJ1-5
TGTGCCAGTAGTATAGGACAGGTGAATAGCAATCAGCCCCAGCATTTT
CASSIGQVNSNQPQHF
>medium-sized|TRBV7-2|TRBD2|TRBJ2-5
TGTGCCAGCAGCATCCGACTAGCGGGTCAAGAGACCCAGTACTTC
CASSIRLAGQETQYF
>once|TRBV18|-|TRBJ1-5
TGTGCCAGCTCACCGGAGGGACATCAGCCCCAGCATTTT
CASSPEGHQPQHF
>-|TRBV4-1|TRBD1|TRBJ1-6
TGCGCCAGCAGCCAGGGTGGGACAGGGGCCAATTCACCCCTCCACTTT
CASSQGGTGANSPLHF
>-|TRBV19|TRBD2|TRBJ2-7
TGTGCCAGTAGTAGGGGAGGGTCCTACGAGCAGTACTTC
CASSRGGSYEQYF
>-|TRBV7-8|-|TRBJ2-1
TGTGCCAGCAGCTCTGAAAGGGTCCCCTACAATGAGCAGTTCTTC
CASSSERVPYNEQFF
>-|TRBV7-9|-|TRBJ1-1
TGTGCCAGCAGCTTACGGGAAACTGAAGCTTTCTTT
CASSLRETEAFF
>-|TRBV19|-|TRBJ2-3
TGTGCCAGTAGTATAGAAAGGGGGAGCACAGATACGCAGTATTTT
CASSIERGSTDTQYF
>once|TRBV7-3|TRBD2|TRBJ2-1
TGTGCCAGCAGCCCCCCCGGGACTAGCGCTTACAATGAGCAGTTCTTC
CASSPPGTSAYNEQFF
>-|TRBV7-8|-|TRBJ2-1
TGTGCCAGCATCACTGCCCGACAGGCCGCCTACAATGAGCAGTTCTTC
CASITARQAAYNEQFF
>-|TRBV5-1|-|TRBJ1-1
TGCGCCAGCAGCTTGAACACTGAAGCTTTCTTT
CASSLNTEAFF
>-|TRBV2|-|TRBJ1-6
TGTGCCAGCAGTGTTGAACAGTATGGTTCACCCCTCCACTTT
CASSVEQYGSPLHF
>once|TRBV28|-|TRBJ2-3
TGTGCCAGCAGTTGGGGGGGGCTAAGCACAGATACGCAGTATTTT
CASSWGGLSTDTQYF
>-|TRBV27|-|TRBJ2-5
TGTGCCAGCAGTCCCCGCCGGCGGGAGACCCAGTACTTC
CASSPRRRETQYF
>-|TRBV6-5|TRBD1|TRBJ2-3
TGTGCCAGCAGGGGACAGGAGTACACAGATACGCAGTATTTT
CASRGQEYTDTQYF
>-|TRBV6-5|-|TRBJ1-2
TGTGCCAGCAGCCAGGGCAGGGGCTATGGCTACACCTTC
CASSQGRGYGYTF
>-|TRBV12-3/TRBV12-4|-|TRBJ1-2
TGTGCCAGCAGTTTCGCTAGGGCCGGGGGCTACACCTTC
CASSFARAGGYTF
>-|TRBV9|TRBD1|TRBJ1-1
TGTGCCAGCAGCTACGGGACAGACTCCGAAGCTTTCTTT
CASSYGTDSEAFF
>-|TRBV24-1|-|TRBJ2-1
TGTGCCACCAGTGAGGTCAGGCGGGACATCTACAATGAGCAGTTCTTC
CATSEVRRDIYNEQFF
>-|TRBV6-5|-|TRBJ1-1
TGTGCCAGCAGTACCCGACAGGAGATGAACACTGAAGCTTTCTTT
CASSTRQEMNTEAFF
>-|TRBV2|-|TRBJ1-5
TGTGCCAGCAGACCCGGGGGGTATAGCAATCAGCCCCAGCATTTT
CASRPGGYSNQPQHF
>-|TRBV24-1|-|TRBJ1-2
TGTGCCACCAGCCCCGGGACTATAAACTATGGCTACACCTTC
CATSPGTINYGYTF
>-|TRBV19|-|TRBJ1-5
TGTGCCAGTAGTAACTTAGGTCAGCCCCAGCATTTT
CASSNLGQPQHF